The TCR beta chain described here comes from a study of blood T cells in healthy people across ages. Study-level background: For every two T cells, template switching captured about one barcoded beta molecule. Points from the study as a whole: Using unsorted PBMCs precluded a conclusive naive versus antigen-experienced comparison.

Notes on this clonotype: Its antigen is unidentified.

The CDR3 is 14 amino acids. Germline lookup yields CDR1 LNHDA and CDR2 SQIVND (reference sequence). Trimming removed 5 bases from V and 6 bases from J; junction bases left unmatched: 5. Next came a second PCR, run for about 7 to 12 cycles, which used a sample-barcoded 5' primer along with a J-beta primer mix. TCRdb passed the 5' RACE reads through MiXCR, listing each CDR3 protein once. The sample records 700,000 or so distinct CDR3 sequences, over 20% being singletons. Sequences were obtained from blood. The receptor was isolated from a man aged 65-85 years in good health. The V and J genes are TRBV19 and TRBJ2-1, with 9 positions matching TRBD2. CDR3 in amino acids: CASSEGLASNEQFF. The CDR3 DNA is TGTGCCAGTAGTGAGGGACTAGCTAGCAATGAGCAGTTCTTC.